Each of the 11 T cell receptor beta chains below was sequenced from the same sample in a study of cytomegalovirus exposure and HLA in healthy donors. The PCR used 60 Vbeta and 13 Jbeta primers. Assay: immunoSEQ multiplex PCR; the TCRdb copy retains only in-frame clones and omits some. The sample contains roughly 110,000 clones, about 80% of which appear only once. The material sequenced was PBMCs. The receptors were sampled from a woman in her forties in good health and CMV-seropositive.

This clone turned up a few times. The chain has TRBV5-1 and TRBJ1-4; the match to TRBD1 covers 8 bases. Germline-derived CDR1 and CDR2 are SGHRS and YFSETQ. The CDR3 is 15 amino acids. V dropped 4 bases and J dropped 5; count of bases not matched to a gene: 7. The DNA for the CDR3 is TGCGCCAGCAGCACCGGACAGGGCTACAATGAAAAACTGTTTTTT. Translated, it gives CASSTGQGYNEKLFF.

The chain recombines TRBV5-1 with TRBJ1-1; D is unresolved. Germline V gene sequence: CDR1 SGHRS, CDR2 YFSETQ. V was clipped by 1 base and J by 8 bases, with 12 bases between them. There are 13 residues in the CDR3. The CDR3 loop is CASSLQPSPEAFF. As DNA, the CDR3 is TGCGCCAGCAGCTTGCAACCGAGCCCAGAAGCTTTCTTT. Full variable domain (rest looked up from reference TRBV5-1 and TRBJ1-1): KAGVTQTPRYLIKTRGQQVTLSCSPISGHRSVSWYQQTPGQGLQFLFEYFSETQRNKGNFPGRFSGRQFSNSRSEMNVSTLELGDSALYLCASSLQPSPEAFFGQGTRLTVV.

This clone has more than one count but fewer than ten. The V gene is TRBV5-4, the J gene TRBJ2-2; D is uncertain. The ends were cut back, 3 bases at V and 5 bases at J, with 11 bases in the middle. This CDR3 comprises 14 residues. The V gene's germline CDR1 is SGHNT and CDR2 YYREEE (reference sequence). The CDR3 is CASSSPQPTGELFF. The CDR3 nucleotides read TGTGCCAGCAGCTCCCCACAACCGACCGGGGAGCTGTTTTTT. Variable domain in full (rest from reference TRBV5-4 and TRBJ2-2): ETGVTQSPTHLIKTRGQQVTLRCSSQSGHNTVSWYQQALGQGPQFIFQYYREEENGRGNFPPRFSGLQFPNYSSELNVNALELDDSALYLCASSSPQPTGELFFGEGSRLTVL.

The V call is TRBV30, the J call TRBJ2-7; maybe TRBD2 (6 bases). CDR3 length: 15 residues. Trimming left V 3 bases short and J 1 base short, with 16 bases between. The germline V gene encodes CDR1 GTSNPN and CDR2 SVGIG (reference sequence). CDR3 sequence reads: CAWRGGSANSYEQYF. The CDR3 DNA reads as TGTGCCTGGAGGGGAGGATCGGCAAATTCCTACGAGCAGTACTTC.

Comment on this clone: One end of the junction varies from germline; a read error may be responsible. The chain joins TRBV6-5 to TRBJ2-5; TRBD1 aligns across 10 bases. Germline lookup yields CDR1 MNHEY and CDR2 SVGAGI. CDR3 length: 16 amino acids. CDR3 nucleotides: TGTGCCAGCAGCTACTTCGGACAGGGGGGTTTGGAGACCCAGTACTTC. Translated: CASSYFGQGGLETQYF.

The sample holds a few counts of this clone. The CDR3 DNA reads as TGTGCCAGCAGCCAACAGGGGAACACTGAAGCTTTCTTT. Its protein product is CASSQQGNTEAFF. The V call is TRBV14, the J call TRBJ1-1; D might be TRBD1 (5 bases). The germline CDR1 and CDR2 sequences are SGHDN and FVKESK. The V gene lost 2 bases and the J gene lost 1 base, with 5 bases spanning the gap. The CDR3 is 13 residues long. The full variable domain, its missing parts supplied by reference TRBV14 and TRBJ1-1, is EAGVTQFPSHSVIEKGQTVTLRCDPISGHDNLYWYRRVMGKEIKFLLHFVKESKQDESGMPNNRFLAERTGGTYSTLKVQPAELEDSGVYFCASSQQGNTEAFFGQGTRLTVV.

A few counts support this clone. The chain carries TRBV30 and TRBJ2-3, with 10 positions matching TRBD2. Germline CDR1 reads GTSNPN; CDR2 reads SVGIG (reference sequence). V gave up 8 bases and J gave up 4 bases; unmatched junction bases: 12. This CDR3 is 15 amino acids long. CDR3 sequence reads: CARERAGGPPDTQYF. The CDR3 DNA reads TGTGCCCGCGAAAGAGCGGGGGGGCCTCCAGATACGCAGTATTTT.

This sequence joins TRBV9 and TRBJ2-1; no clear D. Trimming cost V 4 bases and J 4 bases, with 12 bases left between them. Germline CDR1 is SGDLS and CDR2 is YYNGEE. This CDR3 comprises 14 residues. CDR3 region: CASSPQISYNEQFF. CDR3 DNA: TGTGCCAGCAGCCCACAAATCTCGTACAATGAGCAGTTCTTC.

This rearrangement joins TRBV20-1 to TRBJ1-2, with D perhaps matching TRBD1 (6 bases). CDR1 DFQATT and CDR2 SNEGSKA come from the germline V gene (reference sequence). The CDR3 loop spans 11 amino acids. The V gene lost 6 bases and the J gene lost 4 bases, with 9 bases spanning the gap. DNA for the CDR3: TGCAGTGCCGGCAGGGGCTATGGCTACACCTTC. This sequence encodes CSAGRGYGYTF.

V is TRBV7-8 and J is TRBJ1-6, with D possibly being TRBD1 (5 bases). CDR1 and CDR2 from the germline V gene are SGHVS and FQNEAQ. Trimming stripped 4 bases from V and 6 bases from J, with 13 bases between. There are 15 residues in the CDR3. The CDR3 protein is CASSSLTVGNSPLHF. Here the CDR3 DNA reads TGTGCCAGCAGCTCTTTGACAGTGGGTAATTCACCCCTCCACTTT.

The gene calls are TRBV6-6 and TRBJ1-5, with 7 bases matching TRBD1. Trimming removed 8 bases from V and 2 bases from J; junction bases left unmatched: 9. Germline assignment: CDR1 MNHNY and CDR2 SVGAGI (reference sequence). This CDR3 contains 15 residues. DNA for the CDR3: TGTGCCAGCCGCCTCGACAGGGTCGGCAATCAGCCCCAGCATTTT. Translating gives CASRLDRVGNQPQHF.